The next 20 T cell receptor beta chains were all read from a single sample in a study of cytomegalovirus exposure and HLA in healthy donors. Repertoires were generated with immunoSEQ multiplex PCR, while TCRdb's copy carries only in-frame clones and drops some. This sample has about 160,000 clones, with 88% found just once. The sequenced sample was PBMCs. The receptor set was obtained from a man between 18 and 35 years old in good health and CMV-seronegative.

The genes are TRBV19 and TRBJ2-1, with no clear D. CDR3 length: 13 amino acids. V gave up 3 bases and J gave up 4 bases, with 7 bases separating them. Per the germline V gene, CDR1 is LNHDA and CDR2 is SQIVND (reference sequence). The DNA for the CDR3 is TGTGCCAGTAGTATTGTTCCTTACAATGAGCAGTTCTTC. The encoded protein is CASSIVPYNEQFF.

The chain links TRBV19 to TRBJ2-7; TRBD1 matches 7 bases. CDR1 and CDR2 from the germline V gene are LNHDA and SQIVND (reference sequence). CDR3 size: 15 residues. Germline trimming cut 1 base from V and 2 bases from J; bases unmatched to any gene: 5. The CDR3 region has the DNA TGTGCCAGTAGTATAGTCGGGGACAGTACCTACGAGCAGTACTTC. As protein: CASSIVGDSTYEQYF.

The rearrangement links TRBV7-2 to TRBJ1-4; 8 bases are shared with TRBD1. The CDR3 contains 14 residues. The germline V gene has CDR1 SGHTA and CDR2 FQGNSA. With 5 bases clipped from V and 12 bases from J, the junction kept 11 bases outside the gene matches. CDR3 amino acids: CASSVDRAKRELFF. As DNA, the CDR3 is TGTGCCAGCAGCGTGGACAGGGCCAAGCGAGAACTGTTTTTT.

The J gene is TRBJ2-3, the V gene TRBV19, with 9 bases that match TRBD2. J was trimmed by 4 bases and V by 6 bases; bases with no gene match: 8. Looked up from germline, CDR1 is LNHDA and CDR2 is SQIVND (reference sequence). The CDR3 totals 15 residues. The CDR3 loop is CASSIGVAGADTQYF. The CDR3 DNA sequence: TGTGCCAGTAGCATCGGGGTAGCGGGAGCAGATACGCAGTATTTT.

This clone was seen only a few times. The chain's CDR3 is CAISESGAGNTIYF. The CDR3 DNA sequence: TGTGCCATCAGTGAGTCAGGGGCTGGAAACACCATATATTTT. The rearrangement joins TRBV10-3 to TRBJ1-3; D possibly corresponds to TRBD1 (5 bases). The length of the CDR3 is 14 residues. Trimming shortened V by 0 bases and J by 2 bases, and 5 bases separated the two germline ends. Per germline, CDR1 ENHRY and CDR2 SYGVKD.

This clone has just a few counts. The CDR3 loop is CASSPRGGPLSGELFF. In DNA, the CDR3 is TGTGCCAGCAGCCCCCGGGGGGGCCCCCTTTCCGGGGAGCTGTTTTTT. V is TRBV7-8 and J is TRBJ2-2; 8 bases match TRBD2. The CDR3 extends over 16 amino acids. J gave up 6 bases and V 5 bases, and 11 bases lay outside the gene matches. Per the germline V gene, CDR1 is SGHVS and CDR2 is FQNEAQ.

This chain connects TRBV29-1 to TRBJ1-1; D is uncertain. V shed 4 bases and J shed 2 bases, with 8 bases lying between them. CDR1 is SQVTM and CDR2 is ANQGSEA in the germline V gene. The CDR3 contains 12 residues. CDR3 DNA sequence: TGCAGCGTTGGTGTTATTAACACTGAAGCTTTCTTT. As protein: CSVGVINTEAFF.

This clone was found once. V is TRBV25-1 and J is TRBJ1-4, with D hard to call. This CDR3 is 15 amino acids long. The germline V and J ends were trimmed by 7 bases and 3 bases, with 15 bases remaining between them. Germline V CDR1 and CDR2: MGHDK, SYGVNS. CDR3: CASTDLFGANEKLFF. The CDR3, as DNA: TGTGCCAGCACCGATTTGTTTGGAGCTAATGAAAAACTGTTTTTT. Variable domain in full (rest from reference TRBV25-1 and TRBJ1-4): EADIYQTPRYLVIGTGKKITLECSQTMGHDKMYWYQQDPGMELHLIHYSYGVNSTEKGDLSSESTVSRIRTEHFPLTLESARPSHTSQYLCASTDLFGANEKLFFGSGTQLSVL.

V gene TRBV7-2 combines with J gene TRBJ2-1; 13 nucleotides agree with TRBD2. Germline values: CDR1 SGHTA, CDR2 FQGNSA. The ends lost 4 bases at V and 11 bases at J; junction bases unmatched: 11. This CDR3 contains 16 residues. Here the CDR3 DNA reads TGTGCCAGCAGCTCCACCCCCGGGACTAGCGGGGCCAAGCAGTTCTTC. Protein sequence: CASSSTPGTSGAKQFF.

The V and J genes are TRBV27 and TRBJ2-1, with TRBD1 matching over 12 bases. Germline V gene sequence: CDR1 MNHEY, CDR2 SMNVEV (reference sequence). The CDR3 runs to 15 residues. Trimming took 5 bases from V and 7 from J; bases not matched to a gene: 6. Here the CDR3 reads CASSAGTGGINEQFF. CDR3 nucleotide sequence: TGTGCCAGCAGTGCCGGGACAGGGGGCATAAATGAGCAGTTCTTC.

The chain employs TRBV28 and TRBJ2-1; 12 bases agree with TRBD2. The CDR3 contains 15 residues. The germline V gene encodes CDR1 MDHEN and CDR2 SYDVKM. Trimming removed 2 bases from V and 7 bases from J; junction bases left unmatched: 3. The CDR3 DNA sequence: TGTGCCAGCAGTTTAACCGGGACTAGCGGGAATGAGCAGTTCTTC. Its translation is CASSLTGTSGNEQFF.

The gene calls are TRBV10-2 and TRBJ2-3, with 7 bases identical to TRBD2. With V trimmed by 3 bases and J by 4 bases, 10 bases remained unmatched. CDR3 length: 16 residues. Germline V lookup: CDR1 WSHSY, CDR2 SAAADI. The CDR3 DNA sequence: TGCGCCAGCAGTGAAAGGAGCGGGGAAGCGGCAGATACGCAGTATTTT. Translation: CASSERSGEAADTQYF.

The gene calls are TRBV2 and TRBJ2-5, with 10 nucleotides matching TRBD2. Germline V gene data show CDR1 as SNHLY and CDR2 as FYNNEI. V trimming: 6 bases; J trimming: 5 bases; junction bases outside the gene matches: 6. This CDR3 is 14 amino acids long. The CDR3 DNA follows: TGTGCCAGCAGAGCGGGGGGGCTAAGGGAGACCCAGTACTTC. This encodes CASRAGGLRETQYF.

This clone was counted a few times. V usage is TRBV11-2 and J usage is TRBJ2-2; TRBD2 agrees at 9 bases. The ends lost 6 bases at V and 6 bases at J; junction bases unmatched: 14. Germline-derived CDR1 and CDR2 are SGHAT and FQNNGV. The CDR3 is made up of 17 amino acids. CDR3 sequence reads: CASRRQGLEREAGELFF. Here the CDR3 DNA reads TGTGCCAGCAGACGTCAGGGGCTAGAGCGGGAGGCCGGGGAGCTGTTTTTT. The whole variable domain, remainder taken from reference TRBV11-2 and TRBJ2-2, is EAGVAQSPRYKIIEKRQSVAFWCNPISGHATLYWYQQILGQGPKLLIQFQNNGVVDDSQLPKDRFSAERLKGVDSTLKIQPAKLEDSAVYLCASRRQGLEREAGELFFGEGSRLTVL.

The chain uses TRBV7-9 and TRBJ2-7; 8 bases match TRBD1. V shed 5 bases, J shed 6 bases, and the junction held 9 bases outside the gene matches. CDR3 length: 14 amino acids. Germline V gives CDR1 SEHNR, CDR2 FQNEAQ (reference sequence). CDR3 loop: CASSPRQGWGEQYV. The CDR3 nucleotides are TGTGCCAGCAGCCCCAGACAGGGGTGGGGCGAGCAGTACGTC.

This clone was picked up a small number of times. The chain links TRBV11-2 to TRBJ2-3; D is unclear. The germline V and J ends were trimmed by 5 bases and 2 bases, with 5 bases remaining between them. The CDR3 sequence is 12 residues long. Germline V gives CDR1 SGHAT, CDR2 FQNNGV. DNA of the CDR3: TGTGCCAGCAGCCGCTACACAGATACGCAGTATTTT. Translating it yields CASSRYTDTQYF. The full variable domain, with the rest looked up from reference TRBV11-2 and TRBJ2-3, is EAGVAQSPRYKIIEKRQSVAFWCNPISGHATLYWYQQILGQGPKLLIQFQNNGVVDDSQLPKDRFSAERLKGVDSTLKIQPAKLEDSAVYLCASSRYTDTQYFGPGTRLTVL.

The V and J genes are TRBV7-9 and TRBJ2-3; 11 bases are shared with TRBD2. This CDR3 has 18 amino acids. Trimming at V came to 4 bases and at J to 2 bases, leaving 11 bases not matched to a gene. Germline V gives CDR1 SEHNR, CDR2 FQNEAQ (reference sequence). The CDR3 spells CASSSSILAGEPTDTQYF. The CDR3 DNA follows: TGTGCCAGCAGCTCATCTATACTAGCGGGAGAACCCACAGATACGCAGTATTTT.

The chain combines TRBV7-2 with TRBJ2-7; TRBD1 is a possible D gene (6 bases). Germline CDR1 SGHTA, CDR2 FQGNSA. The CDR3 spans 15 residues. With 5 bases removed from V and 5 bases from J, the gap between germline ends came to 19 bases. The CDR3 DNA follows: TGTGCCAGCAGCCGCTTACACACAGGGCCCCACGAGCAGTACTTC. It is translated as CASSRLHTGPHEQYF. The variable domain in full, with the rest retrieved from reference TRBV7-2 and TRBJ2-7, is GAGVSQSPSNKVTEKGKDVELRCDPISGHTALYWYRQSLGQGLEFLIYFQGNSAPDKSGLPSDRFSAERTGGSVSTLTIQRTQQEDSAVYLCASSRLHTGPHEQYFGPGTRLTVT.

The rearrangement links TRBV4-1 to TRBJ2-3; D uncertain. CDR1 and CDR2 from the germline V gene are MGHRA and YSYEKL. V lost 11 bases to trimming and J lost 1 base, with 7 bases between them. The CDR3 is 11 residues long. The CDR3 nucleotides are TGCGCCTCTTATGGCACAGATACGCAGTATTTT. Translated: CASYGTDTQYF.

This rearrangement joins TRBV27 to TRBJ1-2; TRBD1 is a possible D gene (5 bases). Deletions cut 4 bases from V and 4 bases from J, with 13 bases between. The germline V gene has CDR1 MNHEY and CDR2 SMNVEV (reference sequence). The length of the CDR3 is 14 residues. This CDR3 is CASSSTVTGYGYTF. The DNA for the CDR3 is TGTGCCAGCAGTTCGACAGTCACCGGCTATGGCTACACCTTC.